This T cell receptor beta chain came from a study of cytomegalovirus exposure and HLA in healthy donors (dated by TCRdb to 2017 to 2019). General notes on the study: A later analysis indicated that the 120 validation repertoires were generated on the platform also employed for the 700 or so repertoires of the first cohort. High-throughput TCR immunosequencing, statistical association of individual TCRs with disease status, and machine learning were combined to predict cytomegalovirus infection status. A separate validation cohort of more than 100 different subjects was used in addition to the 666-subject first cohort. The aim of the study was to test whether cataloging public T cell receptors could identify signatures of past pathogen exposure. Study-wide conclusions, independent of this receptor: Across donors, most TCR sequences were observed very rarely, whereas some public TCRs were present in many individuals. The classifier was reported to diagnose cytomegalovirus status with high specificity and sensitivity in both the original and validation cohorts. In the study, approximately 160 TCR beta chains were listed as associated with cytomegalovirus. The validation cohort had no HLA typing available for a later analysis, so co-occurrence within that cohort was assessed over all 120 or so repertoires. According to the authors, the approach could potentially be generalized to other disease states and immunological phenotypes. Three of the identified cytomegalovirus-associated TCR beta chains were confirmed in vitro to be specific for cytomegalovirus antigens. A later analysis found that TCRs clustered in the first cohort also tended to co-occur in the roughly 120 validation repertoires, with just under 95% of cluster scores above 0.

The donors were included in the validation cohort of some 120 subjects, a group kept apart from the approximately 690-subject first cohort. The CDR1 and CDR2 encoded by the germline V gene are MDHEN and SYDVKM. V is trimmed back by 4 bases and J by 8 bases, and the junction contains 6 bases that no gene match accounts for. The CDR3 numbers 14 residues from cysteine through phenylalanine. Only CDR3 DNA remains: 42 bases, in frame from the first base. Worth noting for this clone: Its target antigen remains unknown. No base-level quality is on record; no much larger clone is a single base apart.

Receptor amplification or capture employed the immunoSEQ multiplex PCR assay. The published analysis was carried out like this. To diagnose cytomegalovirus status from the catalog of TCR beta chain sequences, a statistical classification framework was built. Held by TCRdb, this immuneACCESS table contains in-frame sequences only and omits some clones. Under half of the omission traces to an unresolved V gene where checked; the cause of the rest is unknown. That table supplies the V and J calls and clone size; D and trimming were determined from the DNA. A total of some 79,000 clones appear in this sample, just under 95% of them only once. In total, the top ten clones hold roughly 3.2% of the sample.

The source is a woman under 30 in good health and CMV-seropositive. The rearrangement combines TRBV28 with TRBJ2-1; the central 9 bases match TRBD2. The specimen was PBMCs. For the CDR3, the sequence is CASSYPSGIYEQFF. The nucleotides are TGTGCCAGCAGTTACCCTAGCGGGATTTATGAGCAGTTCTTC.